Below, 13 T cell receptor beta chains from the same sample are listed, as sequenced in a study of cytomegalovirus exposure and HLA in healthy donors. PCR used 60 Vbeta primers and 13 Jbeta primers. Sequencing was performed with immunoSEQ multiplex PCR; in TCRdb, only in-frame clones are kept and a portion is missing. The sample table sets out 200,000 to 250,000 clones. The sample taken for sequencing was PBMCs. These receptors were taken from a girl under 10 years old in good health and CMV-seropositive.

This chain uses TRBV19 with TRBJ1-2; 12 bases are a match to TRBD1. V shed 3 bases, J shed 8 bases, and the junction held 10 bases outside the gene matches. The length of the CDR3 is 16 residues. Germline V CDR1 and CDR2: LNHDA, SQIVND (reference sequence). Here the CDR3 reads CASSMDGTGGAGGYTF. CDR3 in DNA: TGTGCCAGTAGTATGGACGGGACAGGGGGCGCAGGAGGCTACACCTTC. The full variable domain, with the rest looked up from reference TRBV19 and TRBJ1-2, is DGGITQSPKYLFRKEGQNVTLSCEQNLNHDAMYWYRQDPGQGLRLIYYSQIVNDFQKGDIAEGYSVSREKKESFPLTVTSAQKNPTAFYLCASSMDGTGGAGGYTFGSGTRLTVV.

The chain recombines TRBV28 with TRBJ2-7; a weak D match, TRBD2 (6 bases). Germline assignment: CDR1 MDHEN and CDR2 SYDVKM. V was pared by 6 bases and J by 2 bases, with 8 bases between. The CDR3 covers 12 residues. The CDR3 sequence: CASRLATYEQYF. The CDR3 DNA is TGTGCCAGCAGACTAGCTACCTACGAGCAGTACTTC.

The chain uses TRBV15 and TRBJ2-5; tentative D call: TRBD2 (5 bases). The end of the DNA aligns better with TRBJ2-7, so the J call may be wrong. In germline, CDR1 is LNHNV, CDR2 YYDKDF (reference sequence). The length of the CDR3 is 14 residues. The CDR3: CATSSLTRIGEQYF. Here the CDR3 DNA reads TGTGCCACCAGCAGTCTCACTAGAATAGGCGAGCAGTACTTC.

V gene TRBV4-2 combines with J gene TRBJ1-1; D not resolved. This CDR3 has 15 amino acids. V dropped 6 bases and J dropped 6 bases, with 20 bases sitting between them. Germline CDR1 LGHNA, CDR2 YNFKEQ. Here the CDR3 DNA reads TGTGCCAGCAGAACTCTCGACGGGGAGATCGCTGAAGCTTTCTTT. This translates into CASRTLDGEIAEAFF.

This chain uses TRBV5-6 with TRBJ1-5; D remains ambiguous. The ends were cut back, 4 bases at V and 1 base at J, with 21 bases in the middle. Germline CDR1 SGHDT, CDR2 YYEEEE. This CDR3 is built from 18 residues. The CDR3 nucleotides read TGTGCCAGCAGCCCGGACCGGTACGGGGTCAGGAGCAATCAGCCCCAGCATTTT. Encoded protein: CASSPDRYGVRSNQPQHF. Complete variable domain (other parts from reference TRBV5-6 and TRBJ1-5): DAGVTQSPTHLIKTRGQQVTLRCSPKSGHDTVSWYQQALGQGPQFIFQYYEEEERQRGNFPDRFSGHQFPNYSSELNVNALLLGDSALYLCASSPDRYGVRSNQPQHFGDGTRLSIL.

V gene TRBV7-9 combines with J gene TRBJ2-3, with TRBD2 matching 7 bases. Trimming cost V 5 bases and J 2 bases; bases outside gene matches: 7. This CDR3 has 15 residues. CDR1 is SEHNR, CDR2 FQNEAQ, per germline (reference sequence). This CDR3 is CASSPGLAVTDTQYF. CDR3 DNA: TGTGCCAGCAGCCCAGGGCTAGCGGTCACAGATACGCAGTATTTT.

The chain links TRBV2 to TRBJ2-1, with 12 bases lining up with TRBD1. From germline, CDR1 is SNHLY and CDR2 FYNNEI. The junction had 2 bases not matched to a gene; V was cut back by 2 bases and J by 3 bases. This CDR3 is 16 amino acids long. DNA of the CDR3: TGTGCCAGCAGTGAACGGGACAGGGGGCTCTACAATGAGCAGTTCTTC. It encodes CASSERDRGLYNEQFF.

The chain links TRBV5-1 to TRBJ2-3; TRBD1 might be the D (6 bases). Germline V gene data show CDR1 as SGHRS and CDR2 as YFSETQ. V lost 0 bases, J lost 6 bases, and 11 bases lay in between. The CDR3 spans 14 residues. CDR3 sequence (DNA): TGCGCCAGCAGCTTGGACAGGGAAAGGGATACGCAGTATTTT. It translates to CASSLDRERDTQYF.

Note on this clone: Different DNA sequences within this sample yield the same CDR3. The rearrangement joins TRBV18 to TRBJ1-1; 8 nucleotides match TRBD1. V shed 3 bases and J 4 bases; nucleotides not matched to a gene: 1. Germline V gene sequence: CDR1 KGHSH, CDR2 LQKENI. The CDR3 runs 13 residues. CDR3 bases: TGTGCCAGCTCACCCGGACAGGGCACTGAAGCTTTCTTT. Amino acid sequence: CASSPGQGTEAFF. Supplemented by reference TRBV18 and TRBJ1-1, the full variable domain reads NAGVMQNPRHLVRRRGQEARLRCSPMKGHSHVYWYRQLPEEGLKFMVYLQKENIIDESGMPKERFSAEFPKEGPSILRIQQVVRGDSAAYFCASSPGQGTEAFFGQGTRLTVV.

V usage is TRBV27 and J usage is TRBJ2-5; 7 bases map to TRBD1. The J call is doubtful: the DNA matches TRBJ2-7 better. CDR3 length equals 14 residues. CDR1 is MNHEY and CDR2 is SMNVEV in the germline V gene (reference sequence). Here the CDR3 reads CASSLGTQGYEQYF. The CDR3 nucleotides read TGTGCCAGCAGTTTGGGGACACAGGGGTACGAGCAGTACTTC.

The rearrangement uses TRBV27 and TRBJ2-4; TRBD2 matches 8 bases. The V gene's germline CDR1 is MNHEY and CDR2 SMNVEV (reference sequence). This CDR3 spans 14 amino acids. V was clipped by 6 bases and J by 9 bases; unmatched bases: 10. The CDR3 loop reads CASSLTNREGIQYF. DNA of the CDR3: TGTGCCAGCAGCTTGACTAATCGGGAGGGCATTCAGTACTTC.

The chain employs TRBV6-4 and TRBJ1-6; TRBD1 matches at 9 bases. CDR3 length: 13 amino acids. V dropped 8 bases and J dropped 5; count of bases not matched to a gene: 1. CDR1 is MRHNA, CDR2 SNTAGT, per germline. The CDR3 sequence is CASRDRDNSPLHF. CDR3 in DNA: TGTGCCAGCCGGGACAGGGATAATTCACCCCTCCACTTT.

The chain combines TRBV6-5 with TRBJ2-7; D unclear. With 5 bases removed from V and 3 bases from J, the gap between germline ends came to 8 bases. CDR3 size: 12 residues. The germline CDR1 and CDR2 sequences are MNHEY and SVGAGI. The CDR3: CASSTPGYEQYF. CDR3 DNA sequence: TGTGCCAGCAGTACCCCGGGCTACGAGCAGTACTTC.